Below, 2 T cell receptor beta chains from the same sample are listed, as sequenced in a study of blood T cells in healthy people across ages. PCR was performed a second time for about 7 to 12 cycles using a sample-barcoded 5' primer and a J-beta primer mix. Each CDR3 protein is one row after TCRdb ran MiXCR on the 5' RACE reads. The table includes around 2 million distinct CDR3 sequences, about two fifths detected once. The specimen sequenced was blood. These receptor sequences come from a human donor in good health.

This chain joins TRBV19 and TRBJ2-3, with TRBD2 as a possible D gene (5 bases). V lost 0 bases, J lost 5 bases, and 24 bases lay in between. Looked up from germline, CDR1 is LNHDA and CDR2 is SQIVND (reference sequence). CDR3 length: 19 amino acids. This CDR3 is CASSIDPDGIQGAQDTQYF. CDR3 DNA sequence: TGTGCCAGTAGTATAGATCCGGACGGGATCCAAGGAGCTCAAGATACGCAGTATTTT.

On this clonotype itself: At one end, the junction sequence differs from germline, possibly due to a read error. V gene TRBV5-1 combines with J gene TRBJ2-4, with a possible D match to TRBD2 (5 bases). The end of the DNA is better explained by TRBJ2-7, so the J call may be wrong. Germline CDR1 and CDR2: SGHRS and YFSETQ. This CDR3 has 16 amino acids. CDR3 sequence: CASSLASTGIPYEQYF. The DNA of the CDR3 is TGCGCTAGCAGCTTGGCATCTACGGGGATTCCCTACGAGCAGTACTTC.